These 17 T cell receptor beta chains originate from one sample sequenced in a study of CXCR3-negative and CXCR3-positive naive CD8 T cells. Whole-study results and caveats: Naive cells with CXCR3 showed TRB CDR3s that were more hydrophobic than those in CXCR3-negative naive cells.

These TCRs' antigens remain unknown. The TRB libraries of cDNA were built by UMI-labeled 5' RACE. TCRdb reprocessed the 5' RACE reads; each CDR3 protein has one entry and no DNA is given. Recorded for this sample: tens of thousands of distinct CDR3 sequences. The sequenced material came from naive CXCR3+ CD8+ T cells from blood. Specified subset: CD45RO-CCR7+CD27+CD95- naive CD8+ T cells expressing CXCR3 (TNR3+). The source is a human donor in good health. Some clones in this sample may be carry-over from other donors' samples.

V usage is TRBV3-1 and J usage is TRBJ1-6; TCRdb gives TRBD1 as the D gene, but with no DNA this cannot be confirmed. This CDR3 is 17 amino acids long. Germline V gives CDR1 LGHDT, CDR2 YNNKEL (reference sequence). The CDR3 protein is CASSPAHRGRLNSPLHF.

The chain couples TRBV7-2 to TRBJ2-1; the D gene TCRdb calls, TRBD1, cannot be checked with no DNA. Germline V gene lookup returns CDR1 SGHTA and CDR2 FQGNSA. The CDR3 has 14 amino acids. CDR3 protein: CASGPGQLYNEQFF.

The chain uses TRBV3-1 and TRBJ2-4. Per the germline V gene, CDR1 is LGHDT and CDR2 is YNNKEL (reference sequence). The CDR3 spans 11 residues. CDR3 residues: CASSHAWVLYF.

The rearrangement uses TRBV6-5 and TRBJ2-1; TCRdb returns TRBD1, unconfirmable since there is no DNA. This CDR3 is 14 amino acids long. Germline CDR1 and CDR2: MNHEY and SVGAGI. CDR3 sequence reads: CASSLGHGYNEQFF.

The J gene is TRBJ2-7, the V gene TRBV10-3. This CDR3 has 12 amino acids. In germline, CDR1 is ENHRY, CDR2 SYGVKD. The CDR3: CAISDRAPEQYF.

CDR3 loop: CASSPQVLLSYEQYF. J is TRBJ2-7 and V is TRBV14; TCRdb's assignment of TRBD2 cannot be checked, as there is no DNA. The CDR3 covers 15 residues. CDR1 and CDR2 from the germline V gene are SGHDN and FVKESK.

CDR3 protein: CASSEDTGELFF. The chain has TRBV28 and TRBJ2-2. This CDR3 has 12 residues. Germline CDR1 MDHEN, CDR2 SYDVKM. The full variable domain, in which reference TRBV28 and TRBJ2-2 provide the parts outside the CDR3, is DVKVTQSSRYLVKRTGEKVFLECVQDMDHENMFWYRQDPGLGLRLIYFSYDVKMKEKGDIPEGYSVSREKKERFSLILESASTNQTSMYLCASSEDTGELFFGEGSRLTVL.

The CDR3 region is CSVERAGQETQYF. V is TRBV29-1 and J is TRBJ2-5. CDR1 and CDR2 (germline): SQVTM, ANQGSEA. This CDR3 is built from 13 residues.

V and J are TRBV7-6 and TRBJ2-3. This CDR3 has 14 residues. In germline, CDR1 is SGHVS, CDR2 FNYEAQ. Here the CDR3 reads CASSPKDGTDTQYF.

CDR3: CASSIQGGYTEAFF. The J gene is TRBJ1-1, the V gene TRBV12-3 or TRBV12-4; TCRdb returns TRBD1, unconfirmable since there is no DNA. The CDR3 loop spans 14 amino acids.

CDR3: CSAAGEYNYGYTF. The J gene is TRBJ1-2, the V gene TRBV20-1; TCRdb gives TRBD1 as the D gene, but with no DNA this cannot be confirmed. CDR3 length equals 13 residues. Germline loops: CDR1 DFQATT, CDR2 SNEGSKA (reference sequence).

The CDR3 sequence is CASSFGNGELFF. The chain has TRBV27 and TRBJ2-2. Looked up from germline, CDR1 is MNHEY and CDR2 is SMNVEV (reference sequence). The CDR3 is 12 amino acids.

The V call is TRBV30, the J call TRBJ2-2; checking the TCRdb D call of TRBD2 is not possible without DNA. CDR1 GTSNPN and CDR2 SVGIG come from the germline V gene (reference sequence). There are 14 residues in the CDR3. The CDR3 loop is CASTSGANTGELFF. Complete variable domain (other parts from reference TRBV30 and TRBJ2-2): SQTIHQWPATLVQPVGSPLSLECTVEGTSNPNLYWYRQAAGRGLQLLFYSVGIGQISSEVPQNLSASRPQDRQFILSSKKLLLSDSGFYLCASTSGANTGELFFGEGSRLTVL.

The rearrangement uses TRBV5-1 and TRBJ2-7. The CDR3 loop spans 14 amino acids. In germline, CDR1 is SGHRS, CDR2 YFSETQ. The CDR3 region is CASSFSGEFHEQYF.

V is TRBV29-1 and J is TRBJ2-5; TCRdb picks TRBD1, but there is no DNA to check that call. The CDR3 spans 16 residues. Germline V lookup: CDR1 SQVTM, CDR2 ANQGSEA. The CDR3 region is CSVEDRDRRFQETQYF.

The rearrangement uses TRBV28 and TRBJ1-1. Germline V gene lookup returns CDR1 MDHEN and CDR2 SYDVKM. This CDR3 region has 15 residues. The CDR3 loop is CASSLSGGGSTEAFF.

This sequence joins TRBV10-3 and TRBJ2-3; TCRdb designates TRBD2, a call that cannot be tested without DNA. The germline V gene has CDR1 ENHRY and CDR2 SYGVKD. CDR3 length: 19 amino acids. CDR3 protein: CAISESQPYSGSFTDTQYF.